This TCR beta chain stems from a study of OX40 agonist ivuxolimab in advanced cancers. Sequencing was performed with immunoSEQ multiplex PCR; in TCRdb, only in-frame clones are kept and a portion is missing. Among just over 90,000 clones listed, approximately 94% were seen once. The starting material was CD4+ or CD8+ T cells sorted from blood, obtained in a trial of the OX40 agonist ivuxolimab. This receptor was obtained from an adult with an advanced solid tumor such as melanoma, head and neck, liver or kidney cancer.

The CDR3 nucleotides read TGTGGAGGGCGGGACAGTGTCTATGGCTACACCTTC. Translation gives CGGRDSVYGYTF. V is TRBV2 and J is TRBJ1-2; the match to TRBD1 covers 7 bases. Germline V CDR1 and CDR2: SNHLY, FYNNEI. There are 12 residues in the CDR3.